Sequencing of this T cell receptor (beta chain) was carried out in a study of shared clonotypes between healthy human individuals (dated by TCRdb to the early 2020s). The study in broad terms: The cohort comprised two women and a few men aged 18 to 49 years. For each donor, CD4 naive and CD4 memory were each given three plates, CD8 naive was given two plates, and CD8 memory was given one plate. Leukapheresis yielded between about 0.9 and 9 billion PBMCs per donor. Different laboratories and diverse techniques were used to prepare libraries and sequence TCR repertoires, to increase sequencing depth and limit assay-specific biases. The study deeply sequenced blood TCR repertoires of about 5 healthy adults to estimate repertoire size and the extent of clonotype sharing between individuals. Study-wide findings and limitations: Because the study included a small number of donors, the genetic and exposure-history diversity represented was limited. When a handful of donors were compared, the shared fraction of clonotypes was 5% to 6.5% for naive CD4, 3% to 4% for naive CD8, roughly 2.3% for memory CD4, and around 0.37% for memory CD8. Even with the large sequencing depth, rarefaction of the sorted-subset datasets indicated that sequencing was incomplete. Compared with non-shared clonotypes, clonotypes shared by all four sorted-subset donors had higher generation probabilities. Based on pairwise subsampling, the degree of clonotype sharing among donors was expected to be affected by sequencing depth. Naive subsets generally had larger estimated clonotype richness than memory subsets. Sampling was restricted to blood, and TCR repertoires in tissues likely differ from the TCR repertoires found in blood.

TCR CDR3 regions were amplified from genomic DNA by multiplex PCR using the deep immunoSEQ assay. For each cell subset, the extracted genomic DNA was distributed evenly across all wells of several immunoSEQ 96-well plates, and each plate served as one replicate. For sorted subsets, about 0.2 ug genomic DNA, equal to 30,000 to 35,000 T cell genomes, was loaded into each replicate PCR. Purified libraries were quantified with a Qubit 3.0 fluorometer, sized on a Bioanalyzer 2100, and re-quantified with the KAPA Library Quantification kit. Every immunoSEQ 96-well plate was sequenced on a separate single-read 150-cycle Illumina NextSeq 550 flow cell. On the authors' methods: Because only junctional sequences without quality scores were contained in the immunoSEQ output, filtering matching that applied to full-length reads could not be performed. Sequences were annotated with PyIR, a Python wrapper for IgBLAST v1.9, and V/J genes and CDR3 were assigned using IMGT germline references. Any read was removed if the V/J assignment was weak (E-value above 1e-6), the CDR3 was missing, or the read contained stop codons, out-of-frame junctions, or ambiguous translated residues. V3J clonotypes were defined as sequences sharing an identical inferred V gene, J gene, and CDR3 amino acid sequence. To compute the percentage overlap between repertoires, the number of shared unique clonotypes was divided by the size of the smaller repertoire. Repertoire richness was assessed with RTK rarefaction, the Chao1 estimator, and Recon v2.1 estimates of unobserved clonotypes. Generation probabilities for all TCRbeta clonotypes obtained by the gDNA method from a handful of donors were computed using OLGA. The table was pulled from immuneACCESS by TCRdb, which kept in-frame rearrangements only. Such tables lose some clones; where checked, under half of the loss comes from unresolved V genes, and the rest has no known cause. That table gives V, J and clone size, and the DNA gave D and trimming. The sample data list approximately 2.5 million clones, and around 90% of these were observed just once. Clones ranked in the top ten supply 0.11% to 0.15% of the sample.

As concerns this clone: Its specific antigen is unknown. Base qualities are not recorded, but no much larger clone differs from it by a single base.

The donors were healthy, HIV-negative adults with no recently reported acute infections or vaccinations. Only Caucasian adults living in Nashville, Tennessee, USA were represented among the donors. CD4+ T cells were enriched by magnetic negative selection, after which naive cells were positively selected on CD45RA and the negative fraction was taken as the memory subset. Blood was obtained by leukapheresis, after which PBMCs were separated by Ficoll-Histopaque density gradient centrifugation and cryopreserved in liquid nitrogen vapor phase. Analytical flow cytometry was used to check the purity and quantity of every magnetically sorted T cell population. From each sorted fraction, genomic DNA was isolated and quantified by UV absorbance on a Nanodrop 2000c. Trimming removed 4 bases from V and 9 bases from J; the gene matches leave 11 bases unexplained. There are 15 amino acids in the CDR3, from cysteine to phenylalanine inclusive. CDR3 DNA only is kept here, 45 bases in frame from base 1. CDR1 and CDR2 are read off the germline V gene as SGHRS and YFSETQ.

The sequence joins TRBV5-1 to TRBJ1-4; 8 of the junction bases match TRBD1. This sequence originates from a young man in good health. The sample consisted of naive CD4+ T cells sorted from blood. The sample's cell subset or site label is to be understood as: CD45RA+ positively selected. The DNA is TGCGCCAGCAGCCTCGGACAGGGCGGGACTCAAAAACTGTTTTTT. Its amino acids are CASSLGQGGTQKLFF.